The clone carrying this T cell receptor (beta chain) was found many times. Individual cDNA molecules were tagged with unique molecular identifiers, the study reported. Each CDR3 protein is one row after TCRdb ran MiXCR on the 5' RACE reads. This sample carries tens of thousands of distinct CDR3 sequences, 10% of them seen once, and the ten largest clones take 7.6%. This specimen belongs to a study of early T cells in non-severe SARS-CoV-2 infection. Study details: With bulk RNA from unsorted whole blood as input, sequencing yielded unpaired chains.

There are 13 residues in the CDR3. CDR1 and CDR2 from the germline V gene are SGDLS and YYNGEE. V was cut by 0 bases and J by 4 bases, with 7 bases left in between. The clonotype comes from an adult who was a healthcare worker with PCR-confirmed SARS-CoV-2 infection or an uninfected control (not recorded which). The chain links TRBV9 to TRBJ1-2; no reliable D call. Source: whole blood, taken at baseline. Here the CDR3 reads CASSVEATYGYTF. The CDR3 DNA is TGTGCCAGCAGCGTAGAGGCAACCTATGGCTACACCTTC.